These 11 T cell receptor beta chains share one sample of origin, sequenced in a study of blood T cell repertoires in COVID-19. The data were produced by immunoSEQ multiplex PCR, yet TCRdb's version contains in-frame clones alone and is incomplete. The sample shows over 90,000 clones, around 83% of them seen only once. The sample consisted of peripheral blood. Receptors were obtained from a woman aged 55-69 years in a cohort sampled during active or convalescent COVID-19.

The gene calls are TRBV18 and TRBJ2-7, with 9 bases identical to TRBD1. The J segment lost 3 bases and the V segment lost 2 bases, leaving 11 bases of the junction unmatched. CDR1 is KGHSH and CDR2 is LQKENI in the germline V gene. The CDR3 is 17 amino acids. The CDR3 DNA is TGTGCCAGCTCACCAGACCCCGGGACAGGGATCGTCTACGAGCAGTACTTC. This encodes CASSPDPGTGIVYEQYF. Drawing the rest from reference TRBV18 and TRBJ2-7, the complete variable domain is NAGVMQNPRHLVRRRGQEARLRCSPMKGHSHVYWYRQLPEEGLKFMVYLQKENIIDESGMPKERFSAEFPKEGPSILRIQQVVRGDSAAYFCASSPDPGTGIVYEQYFGPGTRLTVT.

The chain carries TRBV7-6 and TRBJ2-2, with 9 bases lining up with TRBD2. With V trimmed by 0 bases and J by 1 base, 0 bases remained unmatched. The CDR3 is made up of 16 amino acids. In germline, CDR1 is SGHVS, CDR2 FNYEAQ. CDR3 region: CASSLASGGNTGELFF. In DNA form, the CDR3 reads TGTGCCAGCAGCTTAGCTAGCGGGGGGAACACCGGGGAGCTGTTTTTT.

The chain is built from TRBV5-1 and TRBJ1-1, with no clear D. CDR1 and CDR2 from the germline V gene are SGHRS and YFSETQ. Trimming cost V 3 bases and J 1 base, with 7 bases left between them. The CDR3 runs 13 residues. This CDR3 is CASSSGENTEAFF. The CDR3 nucleotides are TGCGCCAGCAGCTCCGGAGAGAACACTGAAGCTTTCTTT.

The gene calls are TRBV5-1 and TRBJ1-1, with no clear D. The CDR3 length is 13 residues. V was cut by 3 bases and J by 2 bases, with 8 bases left in between. CDR1 and CDR2 from the germline V gene are SGHRS and YFSETQ. CDR3 region: CASSYSLNTEAFF. CDR3 nucleotide sequence: TGCGCCAGCAGCTACAGCCTAAACACTGAAGCTTTCTTT. Filled out from reference TRBV5-1 and TRBJ1-1, the complete variable domain reads KAGVTQTPRYLIKTRGQQVTLSCSPISGHRSVSWYQQTPGQGLQFLFEYFSETQRNKGNFPGRFSGRQFSNSRSEMNVSTLELGDSALYLCASSYSLNTEAFFGQGTRLTVV.

In regard to this clone: At one end, the junction sequence differs from germline, possibly due to a read error. The chain carries TRBV7-7 and TRBJ2-5, with 11 bases that match TRBD2. The CDR3 is made up of 15 amino acids. Germline assignment: CDR1 SSHAT and CDR2 FNYEAQ (reference sequence). In DNA, the CDR3 is TGTGCTAGCAGCCCCGGGACTAGCGGCCAAGAGACCCAGTACTTC. Translating gives CASSPGTSGQETQYF.

This clone was seen once. V is TRBV5-6 and J is TRBJ2-5; 13 bases match TRBD2. V lost 0 bases, J lost 6 bases, and 5 bases stayed unmatched. Germline CDR1 reads SGHDT; CDR2 reads YYEEEE. The CDR3 consists of 16 residues. In nucleotides, the CDR3 is TGTGCCAGCAGCTTGGGGGGGACTAGCGGGGCGAAGACCCAGTACTTC. Its protein is CASSLGGTSGAKTQYF.

The chain has TRBV3-1 (or the pseudogene TRBV3-2) and TRBJ1-5; D remains ambiguous. This CDR3 is built from 16 residues. Trimming pared 0 bases from V and 2 bases from J, leaving 11 bases between. Germline CDR1 LGHDT, CDR2 YNNKEL (reference sequence). CDR3 in amino acids: CASSQDRLRGNQPQHF. The CDR3 region has the DNA TGTGCCAGCAGCCAAGATCGTCTGAGGGGCAATCAGCCCCAGCATTTT.

The V gene is TRBV12-3 or TRBV12-4, the J gene TRBJ1-5; D is ambiguous. The CDR3 covers 12 residues. V was cut by 6 bases and J by 7 bases, with 10 bases left in between. CDR3 sequence reads: CASRFGVQPQHF. The CDR3 DNA reads TGTGCCAGCAGGTTCGGTGTACAGCCCCAGCATTTT.

The V call is TRBV7-2, the J call TRBJ2-7, with D perhaps matching TRBD2 (6 bases). The germline V and J ends were trimmed by 5 bases and 3 bases, with 14 bases remaining between them. The germline gives CDR1 SGHTA, CDR2 FQGNSA. The CDR3 loop spans 14 amino acids. Here the CDR3 DNA reads TGTGCCAGCAGCCTCACGTCGGGGGTCTACGAGCAGTACTTC. As protein: CASSLTSGVYEQYF.

This CDR3 is CAWRGGTGGEAYEQYF. Written as DNA, the CDR3 is TGTGCCTGGAGAGGAGGGACAGGGGGCGAAGCCTACGAGCAGTACTTC. V is TRBV30 and J is TRBJ2-7; 12 bases map to TRBD1. The germline V gene encodes CDR1 GTSNPN and CDR2 SVGIG (reference sequence). V shed 3 bases, J shed 2 bases, and the junction held 8 bases outside the gene matches. This CDR3 comprises 16 residues.

The V and J genes are TRBV11-3 and TRBJ2-5, with 10 bases that match TRBD1. The CDR3 covers 14 residues. V gave up 4 bases and J gave up 5 bases; unmatched junction bases: 4. Germline V gene data show CDR1 as SGHNT and CDR2 as YENEEA. CDR3 sequence reads: CASSSTGGAETQYF. CDR3 sequence (DNA): TGTGCCAGCAGCTCGACAGGGGGCGCCGAGACCCAGTACTTC.